Listed below are T cell receptor beta chains from one sample, sequenced in a study of blood T cells in healthy people across ages. TCRdb used MiXCR to reprocess the 5' RACE reads, holding one entry per CDR3 protein. The repertoire holds approximately 600,000 distinct CDR3 sequences, roughly 53% seen once, with around 37% in the top ten. Sequencing was performed on blood. These receptor sequences come from a man between 60 and 75 years old in good health. The CDR3 runs from the conserved cysteine through the conserved F or W. The D gene is left open where the match is weak. Only some rows state a clone size, as once, few, many or a class for expanded clones.

size	V	D	J	DNA	CDR3
NA	TRBV6-1	NA	TRBJ1-6	TGTGCCAGCAGGCCGGGACTGAATAATTCACCCCTCCACTTT	CASRPGLNNSPLHF
NA	TRBV10-1	NA	TRBJ2-5	TGCGCCAGCAGTGAGGGGACTGGGAGTAAGGAGACCCAGTACTTC	CASSEGTGSKETQYF
NA	TRBV27	TRBD1	TRBJ2-3	TGTGCCAGCAGTTTTTTTAGGGGGCCCCTGAGGGATACGCAGTATTTT	CASSFFRGPLRDTQYF
NA	TRBV10-3	TRBD1	TRBJ2-7	TGTGCCATCAGCCCCGGGACAGGGAACTACGAGCAGTACTTC	CAISPGTGNYEQYF
NA	TRBV9	TRBD2	TRBJ2-2	TGTGCCAGCAGCGCCGGGGGACTAGCGGGGATCACCGGGGAGCTGTTTTTT	CASSAGGLAGITGELFF
NA	TRBV5-1	TRBD2	TRBJ2-5	TGCGCCAGCAGCTTGGCGCCTAGCGGGTTGGAGACCCAGTACTTC	CASSLAPSGLETQYF
few	TRBV5-1	TRBD2	TRBJ2-3	TGCGCCAGCAGCCGAGGGACTAATCCTAGCACAGATACGCAGTATTTT	CASSRGTNPSTDTQYF
once	TRBV7-6	NA	TRBJ2-1	TGTGCCAGCAGCTTATTAGGCGGAGGGACATTCTCCTACAATGAGCAGTTCTTC	CASSLLGGGTFSYNEQFF
few	TRBV4-2	NA	TRBJ2-1	TGTGCCAGCAGCCAAGATCTCCGGATCCTAAGCGGTGGTGAGCAGTTCTTC	CASSQDLRILSGGEQFF
NA	TRBV3-1	TRBD2	TRBJ2-5	TGTGCCAGCAGCCAAGATTCAGGGCGGGGGGGCCCTCAAGAGACCCAGTACTTC	CASSQDSGRGGPQETQYF
few	TRBV3-1	TRBD1	TRBJ2-7	TGTGCCAGCAGTTATACAGGGGAAGGTTACGAGCAGTACTTC	CASSYTGEGYEQYF
NA	TRBV5-1	TRBD2	TRBJ2-3	TGCGCCAGCAGCTTCGACCATCTAGCGGGGAACACAGATACGCAGTATTTT	CASSFDHLAGNTDTQYF
once	TRBV29-1	NA	TRBJ1-2	TGCAGCGGACACTCCAGGGGCTATGGCTACACCTTC	CSGHSRGYGYTF
once	TRBV15	NA	TRBJ1-5	TGTGCCGCCAGCAGAGATAATGGGAATCAGCCCCAGCATTTT	CAASRDNGNQPQHF
few	TRBV5-1	NA	TRBJ2-7	TGCGCCAGCAGCTTGGATGGGAACGAGCAGTACTTC	CASSLDGNEQYF